This T cell receptor (beta chain) was identified in a study of response to subunit inactivated influenza vaccine. This clonotype was recorded a few times. TCRdb reprocessed the RT-PCR reads with MiXCR, giving one entry per CDR3 protein. The data hold about 540,000 distinct CDR3 sequences, with 20% to 25% observed a single time. These same records also appear under a second study, on T cells expressing NK-cell markers. That source adds: TCR beta cDNA was made by 5'RACE template switching with UMIs.

The source is a man aged 45-65 years who received an inactivated influenza vaccine. Material: CD4+ T cells sorted from PBMCs, obtained 11 to 12 days after vaccination.

CDR3: CASSQERTRDTGELFF. DNA of the CDR3: TGTGCCAGCAGCCAAGAACGGACACGCGACACCGGGGAGCTGTTTTTT. The chain couples TRBV4-2 to TRBJ2-2, with a weak D call TRBD1 (5 bases). CDR3 size: 16 residues. The germline CDR1 and CDR2 sequences are LGHNA and YNFKEQ. V lost 0 bases, J lost 3 bases, and 11 bases lay in between.